This T cell receptor beta chain was found in a study of blood T cell repertoires in COVID-19. This clone has only one observation. Germline lookup yields CDR1 SNHLY and CDR2 FYNNEI. V dropped 6 bases and J dropped 0 bases, with 8 bases sitting between them. This CDR3 comprises 13 residues. Original handling: Reference gene primer amplification in the assay estimated nucleated cell counts. The data were produced by immunoSEQ multiplex PCR, yet TCRdb's version contains in-frame clones alone and is incomplete. V, J and clone size derive from that table, while D and trimming were established from the DNA sequence. The profile shows just over 95,000 clones, 82% of them singletons.

Sequencing was done on a sample of peripheral blood. The chain combines TRBV2 with TRBJ1-2; perhaps TRBD1 as D (5 bases). This receptor was taken from an elderly man with acute or convalescent COVID-19. DNA for the CDR3: TGTGCCAGCAGATTGACAGCTAACTATGGCTACACCTTC. It specifies CASRLTANYGYTF.